This TCR beta chain was identified in a study of shared clonotypes between healthy human individuals. Study-wide findings and caveats: Few donors limited the genetic and exposure-history diversity represented.

In regard to this clone: The antigen is unknown.

Naive-designated CD8 cells lacked CD45RO, were positively enriched for CCR7, and omitted terminally differentiated effector memory CD45RA+ cells. All of the donors resided in Nashville, Tennessee, and each was a Caucasian adult. V shed 6 bases and J 7 bases; nucleotides not matched to a gene: 8. The CDR3 runs 14 residues. Germline CDR1 reads MNHEY; CDR2 reads SMNVEV (reference sequence). Each subset's genomic DNA was split evenly across several immunoSEQ plates. For sorted subsets, approximately 0.2 ug DNA per replicate equaled roughly 30,000 T cell genomes. Repertoires were generated with immunoSEQ multiplex PCR, while TCRdb's copy carries only in-frame clones and drops some. The sample includes 2 million to 2.5 million clones, around 96% seen only once; the top ten take roughly 1.1%.

The sequenced material came from naive CD8+ T cells sorted from blood. This chain links TRBV27 with TRBJ2-1; the match to TRBD1 covers 8 bases. The sequence derives from a young man in good health. Here the CDR3 DNA reads TGTGCCAGCAGAGGGGCAGGGGGCATGAATGAGCAGTTCTTC. It translates to CASRGAGGMNEQFF.